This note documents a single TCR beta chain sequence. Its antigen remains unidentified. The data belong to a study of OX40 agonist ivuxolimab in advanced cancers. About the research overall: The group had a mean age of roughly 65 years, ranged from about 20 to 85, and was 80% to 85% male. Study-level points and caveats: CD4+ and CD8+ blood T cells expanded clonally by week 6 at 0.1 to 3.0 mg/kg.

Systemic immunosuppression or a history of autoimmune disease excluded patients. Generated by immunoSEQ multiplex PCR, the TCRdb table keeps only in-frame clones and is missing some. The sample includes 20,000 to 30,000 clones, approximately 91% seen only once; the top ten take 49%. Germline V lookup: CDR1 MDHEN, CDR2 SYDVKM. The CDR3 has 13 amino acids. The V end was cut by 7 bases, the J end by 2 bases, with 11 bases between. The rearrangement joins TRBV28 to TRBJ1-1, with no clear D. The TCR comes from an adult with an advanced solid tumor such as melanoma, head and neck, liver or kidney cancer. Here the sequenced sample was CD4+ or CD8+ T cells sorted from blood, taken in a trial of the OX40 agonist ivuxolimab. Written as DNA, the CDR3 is TGTGCCAGCACAACACGGCCCAACACTGAAGCTTTCTTT. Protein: CASTTRPNTEAFF. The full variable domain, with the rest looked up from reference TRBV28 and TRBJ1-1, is DVKVTQSSRYLVKRTGEKVFLECVQDMDHENMFWYRQDPGLGLRLIYFSYDVKMKEKGDIPEGYSVSREKKERFSLILESASTNQTSMYLCASTTRPNTEAFFGQGTRLTVV.